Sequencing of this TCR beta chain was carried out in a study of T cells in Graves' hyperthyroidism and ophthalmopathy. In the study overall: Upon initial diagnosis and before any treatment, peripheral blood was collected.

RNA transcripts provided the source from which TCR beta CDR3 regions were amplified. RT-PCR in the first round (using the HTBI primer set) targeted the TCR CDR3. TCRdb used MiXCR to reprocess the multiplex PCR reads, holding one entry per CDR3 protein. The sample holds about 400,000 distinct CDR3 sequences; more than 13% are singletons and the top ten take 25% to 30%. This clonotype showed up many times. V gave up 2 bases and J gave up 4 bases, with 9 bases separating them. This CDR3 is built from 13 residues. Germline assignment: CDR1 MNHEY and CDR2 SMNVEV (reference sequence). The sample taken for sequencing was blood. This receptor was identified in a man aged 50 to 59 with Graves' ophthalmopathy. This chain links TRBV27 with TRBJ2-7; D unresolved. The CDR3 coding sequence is TGTGCCAGCAGTTTAAGAGTTCATTACGAGCAGTACTTC. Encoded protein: CASSLRVHYEQYF.